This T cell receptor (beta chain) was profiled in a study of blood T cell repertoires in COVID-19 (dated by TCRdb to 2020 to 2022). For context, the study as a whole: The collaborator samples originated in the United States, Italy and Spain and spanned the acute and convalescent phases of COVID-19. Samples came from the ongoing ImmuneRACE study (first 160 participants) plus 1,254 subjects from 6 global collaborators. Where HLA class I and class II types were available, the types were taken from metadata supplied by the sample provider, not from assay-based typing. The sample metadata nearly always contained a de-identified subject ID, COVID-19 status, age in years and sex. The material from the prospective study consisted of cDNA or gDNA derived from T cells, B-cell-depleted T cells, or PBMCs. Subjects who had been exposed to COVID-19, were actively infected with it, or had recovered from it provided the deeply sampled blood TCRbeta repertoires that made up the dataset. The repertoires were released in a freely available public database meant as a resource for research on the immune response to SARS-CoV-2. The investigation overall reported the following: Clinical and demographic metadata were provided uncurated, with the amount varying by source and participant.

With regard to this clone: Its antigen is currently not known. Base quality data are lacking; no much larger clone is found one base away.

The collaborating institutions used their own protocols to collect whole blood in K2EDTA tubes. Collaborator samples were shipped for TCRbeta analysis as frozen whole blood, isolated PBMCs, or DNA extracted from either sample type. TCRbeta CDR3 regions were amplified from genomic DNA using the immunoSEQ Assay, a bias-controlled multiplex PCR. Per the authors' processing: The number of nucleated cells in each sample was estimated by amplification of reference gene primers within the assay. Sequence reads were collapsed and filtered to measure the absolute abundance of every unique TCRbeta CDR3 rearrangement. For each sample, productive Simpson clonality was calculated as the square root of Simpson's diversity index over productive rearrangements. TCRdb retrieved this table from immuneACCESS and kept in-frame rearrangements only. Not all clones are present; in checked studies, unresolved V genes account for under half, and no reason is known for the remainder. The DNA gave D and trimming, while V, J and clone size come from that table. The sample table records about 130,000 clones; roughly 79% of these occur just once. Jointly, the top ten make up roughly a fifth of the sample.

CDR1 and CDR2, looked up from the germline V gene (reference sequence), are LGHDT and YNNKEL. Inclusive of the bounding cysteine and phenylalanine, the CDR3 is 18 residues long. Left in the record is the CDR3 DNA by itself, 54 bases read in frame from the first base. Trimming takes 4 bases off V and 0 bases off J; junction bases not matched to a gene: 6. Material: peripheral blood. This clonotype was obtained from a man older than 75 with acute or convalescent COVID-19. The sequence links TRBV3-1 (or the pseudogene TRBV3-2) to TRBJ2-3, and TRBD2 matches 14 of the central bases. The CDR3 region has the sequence CASSRGLAGGYSTDTQYF. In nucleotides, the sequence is TGTGCCAGCAGCCGTGGACTAGCGGGGGGCTATAGCACAGATACGCAGTATTTT.